Following are 13 T cell receptor beta chains from one sample sequenced in a study of long-term antiretroviral therapy in people with HIV. Researchers ran immunoSEQ v3.0 at survey level. Sequenced by immunoSEQ multiplex PCR; TCRdb stores in-frame clones only, minus some. The sample holds fewer than 40,000 clones; approximately 85% are singletons and the top ten take 5.5% to 6.5%. The sample was unsorted PBMCs, taken 3.1 years after starting antiretroviral therapy. The source is a woman between 45 and 65 years old with HIV.

V usage is TRBV4-3 and J usage is TRBJ1-6; D perhaps matches TRBD1 (6 bases). Trimming left V 1 base short and J 10 bases short, with 17 bases between. Germline V gene lookup returns CDR1 LGHNA and CDR2 YSLEER. The CDR3 totals 16 residues. The CDR3 DNA is TGCGCCAGCAGCCAAGGTTTCGACAGGACGAAGTCACCCCTCCACTTT. Amino acids: CASSQGFDRTKSPLHF.

This clone came up a few times. V usage is TRBV5-6 and J usage is TRBJ1-6, with D hard to call. This CDR3 has 12 residues. Germline-derived CDR1 and CDR2 are SGHDT and YYEEEE. With 4 bases removed from V and 6 bases from J, the gap between germline ends came to 5 bases. This CDR3 reads CASSGSNSPLHF. The CDR3 nucleotides read TGTGCCAGCAGCGGGAGTAATTCACCCCTCCACTTT.

This clone has only a few counts. The chain couples TRBV19 to TRBJ1-2; no firm D call. The germline CDR1 and CDR2 sequences are LNHDA and SQIVND (reference sequence). The CDR3 sequence is 14 residues long. Between the trimmed V and J ends, which lost 5 bases and 5 bases, there was a span of 15 bases. The chain's CDR3 is CASSYLSERYGYTF. Written as DNA, the CDR3 is TGTGCCAGTAGTTATTTATCAGAGAGATATGGCTACACCTTC.

The chain links TRBV9 to TRBJ2-3, with unresolved D. V lost 0 bases, J lost 4 bases, and 9 bases lay in between. The CDR3 consists of 14 residues. Germline-derived CDR1 and CDR2 are SGDLS and YYNGEE. The CDR3 coding sequence is TGTGCCAGCAGCGTAGGGGTGGGTGCAGATACGCAGTATTTT. Its protein product is CASSVGVGADTQYF.

The chain carries TRBV5-6 and TRBJ1-1; 9 nucleotides align to TRBD1. Losses at the gene ends were 0 bases for V and 4 bases for J; bases not matched to a gene: 13. Germline lookup yields CDR1 SGHDT and CDR2 YYEEEE. The length of the CDR3 is 18 residues. CDR3 protein: CASSLDLGQGLVGTEAFF. In DNA, the CDR3 is TGTGCCAGCAGCTTGGACCTGGGACAGGGATTGGTAGGCACTGAAGCTTTCTTT.

The chain employs TRBV10-3 and TRBJ2-3; a possible D gene is TRBD2 (5 bases). Germline V gene lookup returns CDR1 ENHRY and CDR2 SYGVKD. CDR3 length: 16 residues. V was cut by 9 bases and J by 0 bases, with 19 bases left in between. The CDR3 region has the DNA TGTGCCATGCGGACTGCGGAGTCATCTAGCACAGATACGCAGTATTTT. It codes for CAMRTAESSSTDTQYF.

Remarks on this clone: One junction end does not reproduce the germline sequence, and a read error may be involved. J is TRBJ2-2 and V is TRBV7-7; 7 bases agree with TRBD1. CDR3 length equals 15 residues. Germline V gives CDR1 SSHAT, CDR2 FNYEAQ (reference sequence). CDR3 sequence (DNA): TGTGCTAGCAGCTCTGGACAGGTCTTCGCCGGGGAGCTGTTTTTT. Protein: CASSSGQVFAGELFF.

The chain links TRBV13 to TRBJ1-2; tentatively, D is TRBD1 (5 bases). Trimming removed 5 bases from V and 4 bases from J, with 26 bases in between. Germline lookup yields CDR1 PRHDT and CDR2 FYEKMQ (reference sequence). CDR3 size: 18 residues. The CDR3 sequence: CASSGGGPGPRSPYGYTF. The CDR3 DNA reads as TGTGCCAGCAGCGGAGGAGGCCCGGGGCCTCGGTCACCCTATGGCTACACCTTC.

The V gene is TRBV4-1, the J gene TRBJ2-5; TRBD2 agrees at 8 bases. Germline CDR1 is MGHRA and CDR2 is YSYEKL. The CDR3 has 15 amino acids. J lost 1 base, V lost 1 base, and 2 bases had no gene match. CDR3 in amino acids: CASSQAGTSQETQYF. For the CDR3, the DNA is TGCGCCAGCAGCCAAGCCGGGACTAGCCAAGAGACCCAGTACTTC.

The chain uses TRBV9 and TRBJ1-1, with a possible D match to TRBD1 (5 bases). Looked up from germline, CDR1 is SGDLS and CDR2 is YYNGEE. V was trimmed by 4 bases and J by 3 bases, leaving 25 bases between them. CDR3 length equals 18 residues. The CDR3 sequence: CASSHTRTRRSGDTEAFF. The CDR3 DNA reads TGTGCCAGCAGCCACACCCGGACAAGGAGGAGCGGAGACACTGAAGCTTTCTTT.

The chain recombines TRBV18 with TRBJ2-1; tentatively, D is TRBD1 (5 bases). The germline CDR1 and CDR2 sequences are KGHSH and LQKENI. The ends were cut back, 4 bases at V and 2 bases at J, with 9 bases in the middle. This CDR3 is built from 14 residues. The CDR3 nucleotides read TGTGCCAGCTCACAGTCAGGGACCTACAATGAGCAGTTCTTC. Translation gives CASSQSGTYNEQFF.

The gene calls are TRBV7-8 and TRBJ1-4; TRBD1 aligns across 7 bases. Germline V gives CDR1 SGHVS, CDR2 FQNEAQ. The CDR3 is made up of 16 amino acids. J was trimmed by 7 bases and V by 3 bases; bases with no gene match: 11. This chain's CDR3 is CASSFQPGQITEKLFF. In DNA form, the CDR3 reads TGTGCCAGCAGCTTTCAGCCGGGACAGATAACTGAAAAACTGTTTTTT.

The DNA of the CDR3 is TGCGCCAGCAGCGCGAGTCCCGGGACAGGGGAAAATCAGCCCCAGCATTTT. This codes for CASSASPGTGENQPQHF. The chain links TRBV5-1 to TRBJ1-5, with 10 positions matching TRBD1. The J segment lost 4 bases and the V segment lost 4 bases, leaving 11 bases of the junction unmatched. In germline, CDR1 is SGHRS, CDR2 YFSETQ. This CDR3 has 17 residues.